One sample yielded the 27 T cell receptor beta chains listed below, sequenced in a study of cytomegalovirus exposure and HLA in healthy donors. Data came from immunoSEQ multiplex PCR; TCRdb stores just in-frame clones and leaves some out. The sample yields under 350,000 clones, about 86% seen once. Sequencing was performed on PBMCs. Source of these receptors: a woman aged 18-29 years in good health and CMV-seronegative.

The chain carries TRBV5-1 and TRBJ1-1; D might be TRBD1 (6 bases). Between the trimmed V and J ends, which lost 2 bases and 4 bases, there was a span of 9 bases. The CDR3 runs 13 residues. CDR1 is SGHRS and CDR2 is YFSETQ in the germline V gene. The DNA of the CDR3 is TGCGCCAGCAGCTTTATAGGGGGCACTGAAGCTTTCTTT. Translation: CASSFIGGTEAFF.

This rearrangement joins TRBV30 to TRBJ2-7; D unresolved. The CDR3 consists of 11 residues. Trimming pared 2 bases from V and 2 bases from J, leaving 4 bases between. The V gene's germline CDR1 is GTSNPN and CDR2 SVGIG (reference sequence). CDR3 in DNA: TGTGCCTGGAGTCCGGCCTACGAGCAGTACTTC. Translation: CAWSPAYEQYF.

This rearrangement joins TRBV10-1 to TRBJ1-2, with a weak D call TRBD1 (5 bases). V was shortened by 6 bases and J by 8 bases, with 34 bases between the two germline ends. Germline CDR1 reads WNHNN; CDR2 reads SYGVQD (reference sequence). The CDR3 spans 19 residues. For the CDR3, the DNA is TGCGCCAGCAGGCGGATTCTGGGGTCATACCCGGCAGGGCGGCGGGGCTACACCTTC. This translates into CASRRILGSYPAGRRGYTF.

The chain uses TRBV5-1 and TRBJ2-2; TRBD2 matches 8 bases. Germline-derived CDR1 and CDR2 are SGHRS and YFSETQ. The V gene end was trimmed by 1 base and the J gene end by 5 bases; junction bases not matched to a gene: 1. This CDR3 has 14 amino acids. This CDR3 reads CASSLIAGTGELFF. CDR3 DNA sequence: TGCGCCAGCAGCTTGATAGCGGGAACCGGGGAGCTGTTTTTT.

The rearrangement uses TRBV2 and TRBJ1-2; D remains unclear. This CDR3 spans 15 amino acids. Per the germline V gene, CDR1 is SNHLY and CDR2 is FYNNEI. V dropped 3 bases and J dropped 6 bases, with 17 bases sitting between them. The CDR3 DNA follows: TGTGCCAGCAGTGACGAGGGCGGCCTAAGGGATGGCTACACCTTC. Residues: CASSDEGGLRDGYTF.

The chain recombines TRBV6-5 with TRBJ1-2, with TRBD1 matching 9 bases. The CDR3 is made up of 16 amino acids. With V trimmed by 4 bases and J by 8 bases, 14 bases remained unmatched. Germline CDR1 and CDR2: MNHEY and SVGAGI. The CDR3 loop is CASSSHSQGTGKGYTF. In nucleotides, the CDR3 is TGTGCCAGCAGTTCCCATTCTCAGGGGACAGGGAAGGGCTACACCTTC.

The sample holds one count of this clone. This chain's CDR3 is CASSPPYSSNTEAFF. DNA for the CDR3: TGTGCCAGCTCACCACCGTACAGCTCGAACACTGAAGCTTTCTTT. This rearrangement joins TRBV18 to TRBJ1-1; D remains ambiguous. This CDR3 spans 15 amino acids. Germline values: CDR1 KGHSH, CDR2 LQKENI. V gave up 0 bases and J gave up 1 base, with 9 bases separating them. Variable domain in full (rest from reference TRBV18 and TRBJ1-1): NAGVMQNPRHLVRRRGQEARLRCSPMKGHSHVYWYRQLPEEGLKFMVYLQKENIIDESGMPKERFSAEFPKEGPSILRIQQVVRGDSAAYFCASSPPYSSNTEAFFGQGTRLTVV.

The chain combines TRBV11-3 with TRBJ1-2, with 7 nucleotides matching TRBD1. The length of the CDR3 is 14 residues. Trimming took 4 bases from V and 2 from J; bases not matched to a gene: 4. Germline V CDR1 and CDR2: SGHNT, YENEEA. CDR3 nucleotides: TGTGCCAGCAGCTCCCGGACAGGAAACTATGGCTACACCTTC. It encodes CASSSRTGNYGYTF.

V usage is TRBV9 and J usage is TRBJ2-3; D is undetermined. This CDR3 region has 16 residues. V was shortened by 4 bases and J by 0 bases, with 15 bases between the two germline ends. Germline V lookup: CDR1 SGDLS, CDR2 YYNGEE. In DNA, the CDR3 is TGTGCCAGCAGCTCCCCCGTGGGCACTAGCACAGATACGCAGTATTTT. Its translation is CASSSPVGTSTDTQYF. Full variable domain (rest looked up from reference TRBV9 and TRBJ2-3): DSGVTQTPKHLITATGQRVTLRCSPRSGDLSVYWYQQSLDQGLQFLIQYYNGEERAKGNILERFSAQQFPDLHSELNLSSLELGDSALYFCASSSPVGTSTDTQYFGPGTRLTVL.

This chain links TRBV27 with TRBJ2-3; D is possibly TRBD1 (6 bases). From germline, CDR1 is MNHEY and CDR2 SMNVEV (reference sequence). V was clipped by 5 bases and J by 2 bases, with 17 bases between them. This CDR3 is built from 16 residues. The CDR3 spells CASSLQQGPSTDTQYF. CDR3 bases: TGTGCCAGCAGTCTCCAACAGGGCCCATCCACAGATACGCAGTATTTT.

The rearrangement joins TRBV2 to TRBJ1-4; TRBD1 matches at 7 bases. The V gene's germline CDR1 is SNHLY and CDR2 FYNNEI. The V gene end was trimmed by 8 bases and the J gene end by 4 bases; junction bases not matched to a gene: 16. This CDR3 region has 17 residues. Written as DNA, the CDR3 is TGTGCCAGCCAAAGCTCCCCAACAGGGGACCGTAATGAAAAACTGTTTTTT. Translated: CASQSSPTGDRNEKLFF.

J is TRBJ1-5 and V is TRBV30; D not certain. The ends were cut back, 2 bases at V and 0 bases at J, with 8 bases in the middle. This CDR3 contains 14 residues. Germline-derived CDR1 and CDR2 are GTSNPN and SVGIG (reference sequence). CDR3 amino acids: CAWSTGNSNQPQHF. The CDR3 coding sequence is TGTGCCTGGAGTACGGGTAATAGCAATCAGCCCCAGCATTTT. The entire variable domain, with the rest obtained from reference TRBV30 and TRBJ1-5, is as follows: SQTIHQWPATLVQPVGSPLSLECTVEGTSNPNLYWYRQAAGRGLQLLFYSVGIGQISSEVPQNLSASRPQDRQFILSSKKLLLSDSGFYLCAWSTGNSNQPQHFGDGTRLSIL.

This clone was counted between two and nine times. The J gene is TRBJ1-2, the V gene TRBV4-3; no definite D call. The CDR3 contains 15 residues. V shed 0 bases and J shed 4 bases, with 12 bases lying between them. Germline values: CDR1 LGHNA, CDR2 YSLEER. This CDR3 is CASSQDRVTLYGYTF. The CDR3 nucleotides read TGCGCCAGCAGCCAAGATCGAGTCACTCTCTATGGCTACACCTTC.

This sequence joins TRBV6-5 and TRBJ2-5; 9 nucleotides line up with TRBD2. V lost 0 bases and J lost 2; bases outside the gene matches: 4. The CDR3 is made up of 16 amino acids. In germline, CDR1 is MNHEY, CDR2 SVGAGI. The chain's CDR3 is CASSYSLAGEQETQYF. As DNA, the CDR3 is TGTGCCAGCAGTTACTCGTTAGCGGGGGAACAAGAGACCCAGTACTTC.

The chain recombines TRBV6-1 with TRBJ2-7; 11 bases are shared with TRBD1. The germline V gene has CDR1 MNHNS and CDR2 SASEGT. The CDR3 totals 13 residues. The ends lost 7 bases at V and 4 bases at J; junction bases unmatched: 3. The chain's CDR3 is CASTRDRGYEQYF. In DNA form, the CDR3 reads TGTGCCAGCACCCGGGACAGGGGGTACGAGCAGTACTTC.

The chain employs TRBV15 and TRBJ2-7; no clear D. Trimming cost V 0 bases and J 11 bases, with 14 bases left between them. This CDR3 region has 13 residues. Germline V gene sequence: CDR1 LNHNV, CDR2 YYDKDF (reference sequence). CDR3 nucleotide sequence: TGTGCCACCAGCAGAGATCCCGGAGAAAGGAAGTACTTC. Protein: CATSRDPGERKYF. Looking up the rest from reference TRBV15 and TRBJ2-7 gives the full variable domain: DAMVIQNPRYQVTQFGKPVTLSCSQTLNHNVMYWYQQKSSQAPKLLFHYYDKDFNNEADTPDNFQSRRPNTSFCFLDIRSPGLGDTAMYLCATSRDPGERKYFGPGTRLTVT.

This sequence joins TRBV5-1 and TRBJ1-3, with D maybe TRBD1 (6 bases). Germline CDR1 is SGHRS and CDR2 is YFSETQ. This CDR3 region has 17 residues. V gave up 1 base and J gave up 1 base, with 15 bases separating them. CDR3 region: CASSLSGTWVSGNTIYF. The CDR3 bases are TGCGCCAGCAGCTTGTCCGGGACATGGGTTTCTGGAAACACCATATATTTT.

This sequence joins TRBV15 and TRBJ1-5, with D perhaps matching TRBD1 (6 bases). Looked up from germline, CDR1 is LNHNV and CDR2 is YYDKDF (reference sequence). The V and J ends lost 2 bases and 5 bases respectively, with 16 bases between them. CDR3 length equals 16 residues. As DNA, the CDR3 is TGTGCCACCAGCAGACTAGACAGGTATGAAGATCAGCCCCAGCATTTT. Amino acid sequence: CATSRLDRYEDQPQHF.

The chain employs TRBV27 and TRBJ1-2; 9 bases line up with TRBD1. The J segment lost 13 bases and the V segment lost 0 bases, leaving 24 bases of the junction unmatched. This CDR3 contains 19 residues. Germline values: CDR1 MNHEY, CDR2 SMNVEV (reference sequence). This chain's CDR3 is CASSLSHYPRDRVSEGVTF. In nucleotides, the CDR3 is TGTGCCAGCAGTTTATCCCATTACCCCCGGGACAGGGTTTCTGAGGGGGTCACCTTC.

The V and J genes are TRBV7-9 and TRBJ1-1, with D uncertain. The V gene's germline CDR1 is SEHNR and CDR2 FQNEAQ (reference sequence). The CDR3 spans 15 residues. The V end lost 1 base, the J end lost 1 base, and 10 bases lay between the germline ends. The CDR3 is CASSLGSPWNTEAFF. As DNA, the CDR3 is TGTGCCAGCAGCTTAGGGAGCCCGTGGAACACTGAAGCTTTCTTT.

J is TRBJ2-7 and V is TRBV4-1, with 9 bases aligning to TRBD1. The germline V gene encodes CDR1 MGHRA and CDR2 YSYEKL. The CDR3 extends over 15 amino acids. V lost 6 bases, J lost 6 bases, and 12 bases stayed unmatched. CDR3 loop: CASRGWTGESREQYF. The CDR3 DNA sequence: TGCGCCAGCAGGGGATGGACAGGGGAGTCCCGCGAGCAGTACTTC.

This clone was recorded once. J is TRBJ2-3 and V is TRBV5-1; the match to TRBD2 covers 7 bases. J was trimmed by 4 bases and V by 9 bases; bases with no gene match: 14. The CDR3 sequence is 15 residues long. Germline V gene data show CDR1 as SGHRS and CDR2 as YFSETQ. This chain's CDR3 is CATKTSGVGSDTQYF. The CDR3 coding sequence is TGCGCCACCAAAACCAGCGGGGTTGGATCAGATACGCAGTATTTT.

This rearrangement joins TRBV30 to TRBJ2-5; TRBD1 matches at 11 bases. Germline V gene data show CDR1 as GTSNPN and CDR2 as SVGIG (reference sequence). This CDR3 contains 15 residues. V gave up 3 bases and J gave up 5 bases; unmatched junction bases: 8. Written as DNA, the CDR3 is TGTGCCTGGAGAGCCCCCCGGGACAGGGGGGAGACCCAGTACTTC. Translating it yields CAWRAPRDRGETQYF.

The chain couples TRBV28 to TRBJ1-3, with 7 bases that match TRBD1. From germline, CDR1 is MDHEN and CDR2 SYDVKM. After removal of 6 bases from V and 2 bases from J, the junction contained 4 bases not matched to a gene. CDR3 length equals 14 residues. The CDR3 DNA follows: TGTGCCAGCAGCCCGGGACAGACTGGAAACACCATATATTTT. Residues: CASSPGQTGNTIYF.

CDR3 in DNA: TGTGCCAGCAGCCTCACAGGGGCCGGGGAGCTGTTTTTT. Amino acids: CASSLTGAGELFF. The rearrangement joins TRBV9 to TRBJ2-2; 7 positions agree with TRBD1. Germline V gives CDR1 SGDLS, CDR2 YYNGEE. This CDR3 contains 13 residues. Trimming at V came to 4 bases and at J to 6 bases, leaving 3 bases not matched to a gene.

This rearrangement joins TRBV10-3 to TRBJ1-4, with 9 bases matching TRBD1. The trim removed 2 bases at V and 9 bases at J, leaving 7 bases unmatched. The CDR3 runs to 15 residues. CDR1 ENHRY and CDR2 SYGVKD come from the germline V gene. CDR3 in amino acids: CAISEPGTGRKKLFF. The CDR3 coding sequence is TGTGCCATCAGTGAGCCCGGGACAGGGAGGAAAAAACTGTTTTTT.

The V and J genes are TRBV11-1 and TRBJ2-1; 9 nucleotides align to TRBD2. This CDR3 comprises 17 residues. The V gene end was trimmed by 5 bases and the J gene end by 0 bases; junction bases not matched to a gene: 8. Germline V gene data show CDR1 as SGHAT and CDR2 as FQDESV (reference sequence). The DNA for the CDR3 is TGTGCCAGCAGCCGGGGGGCTAGCGGGATCTCCTACAATGAGCAGTTCTTC. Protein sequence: CASSRGASGISYNEQFF. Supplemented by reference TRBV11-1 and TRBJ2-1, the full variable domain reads EAEVAQSPRYKITEKSQAVAFWCDPISGHATLYWYRQILGQGPELLVQFQDESVVDDSQLPKDRFSAERLKGVDSTLKIQPAELGDSAMYLCASSRGASGISYNEQFFGPGTRLTVL.